This record covers a single TCR beta chain. The target antigen is unknown. These data come from a study of cytomegalovirus exposure and HLA in healthy donors. General study points: Reported results showed that the classifier diagnosed cytomegalovirus status with high specificity and sensitivity.

With 60 Vbeta and 13 Jbeta primers, the PCR was carried out. The assay was immunoSEQ multiplex PCR, and TCRdb's table has in-frame clones only and misses some. Of about 150,000 clones in the sample, 75% were seen once. The CDR3 totals 13 residues. V lost 4 bases, J lost 1 base, and 7 bases lay in between. The germline V gene encodes CDR1 SQVTM and CDR2 ANQGSEA. The chain recombines TRBV29-1 with TRBJ2-2; no clear D. Sequencing input: PBMCs. The clonotype originates from a man younger than 35 in good health and CMV-seropositive. The CDR3, as DNA: TGCAGCGTTGCAGAACAGAACACCGGGGAGCTGTTTTTT. Its translation: CSVAEQNTGELFF.